Detailed here is one TCR beta chain. This CDR3 contains 18 residues. V dropped 6 bases and J dropped 0; count of bases not matched to a gene: 12. Per the germline V gene, CDR1 is SQVTM and CDR2 is ANQGSEA. This sample is part of a study of blood T cell repertoires in COVID-19. Looking at the study overall: COVID-19 samples, acute and convalescent, were from the United States, Italy and Spain. T cells, B-cell-depleted T cells, or PBMCs provided the cDNA or gDNA that served as material.

In the original workflow: Reference gene primers were amplified, and this amplification served to estimate nucleated cell counts. TCRdb's copy holds only in-frame clones and misses some; the assay was immunoSEQ multiplex PCR. V, J and clone size are taken as reported in that table, and D and trimming were inferred from the DNA itself. The repertoire has about 150,000 clones, over 75% of them found once; the top ten carry around 15%. The V and J genes are TRBV29-1 and TRBJ2-4; 12 nucleotides line up with TRBD2. The sequencing sample was made of peripheral blood. The TCR was taken from a woman in her forties with acute or convalescent COVID-19. In DNA, the CDR3 is TGCAGCGTATTAACCGGGACTAGCGGGCGCCTAGCCAAAAACATTCAGTACTTC. Its protein is CSVLTGTSGRLAKNIQYF.